This TCR beta chain appears in the sequencing data of a study of blood T cell repertoires in COVID-19. Looking at the study overall: Samples of COVID-19 (acute and convalescent) were obtained from the United States, Italy and Spain. PBMCs, B-cell-depleted T cells, or T cells were the source of the cDNA or gDNA that made up the material.

The CDR3 is 15 amino acids. The V and J ends lost 3 bases and 0 bases respectively, with 9 bases between them. Looked up from germline, CDR1 is SNHLY and CDR2 is FYNNEI. Per the study methods: The authors estimated nucleated cell counts from reference gene primer amplification. Method: immunoSEQ multiplex PCR; TCRdb's copy keeps in-frame clones and lacks some. V and J calls and clone size come straight from that table; D and trimming were deduced from the DNA. The data contain about 46,000 clones, about 87% of them seen just once; the ten biggest clones take up 12%. The TCR was taken from a human donor with active COVID-19. The donor label of this sample is uncertain. Sequencing used peripheral blood. The V call is TRBV2, the J call TRBJ2-1; D remains ambiguous. The CDR3 loop reads CASSEGKSSYNEQFF. CDR3 bases: TGTGCCAGCAGTGAGGGCAAAAGCTCCTACAATGAGCAGTTCTTC.